This T cell receptor beta chain was sequenced for a study of T cells in Graves' hyperthyroidism and ophthalmopathy. The overall study: Peripheral blood was drawn at first diagnosis, prior to all treatment.

Amplified TCR beta CDR3 regions derived from RNA transcripts. The HTBI primer set drove a first-round RT-PCR of the TCR CDR3. TCRdb reprocessed the multiplex PCR reads with MiXCR, giving one entry per CDR3 protein. The sample carries 270,000 or so distinct CDR3 sequences, 13% to 15% recorded once. The germline gives CDR1 ENHRY, CDR2 SYGVKD. V was pared by 4 bases and J by 6 bases, with 3 bases of the junction left unmatched. The CDR3 runs to 16 residues. The hyperthyroidism patients had all been newly diagnosed, and their disease duration was under 2 months. Their ages ranged from 18 to 65 years. Each diagnosis drew on symptoms, thyroxine, TRAb, thyroid ultrasound and orbital computed tomography findings. Blood sampling occurred at first hyperthyroidism diagnosis, ahead of any ophthalmopathy symptoms.

This receptor was identified in a woman in her fifties or sixties with Graves' hyperthyroidism that later progressed to Graves' ophthalmopathy. The specimen was blood. The chain uses TRBV10-3 and TRBJ2-2, with 15 bases identical to TRBD2. The CDR3: CAISGTSGRAAGELFF. As DNA, the CDR3 is TGTGCCATCAGTGGGACTAGCGGGAGGGCTGCCGGGGAGCTGTTTTTT.